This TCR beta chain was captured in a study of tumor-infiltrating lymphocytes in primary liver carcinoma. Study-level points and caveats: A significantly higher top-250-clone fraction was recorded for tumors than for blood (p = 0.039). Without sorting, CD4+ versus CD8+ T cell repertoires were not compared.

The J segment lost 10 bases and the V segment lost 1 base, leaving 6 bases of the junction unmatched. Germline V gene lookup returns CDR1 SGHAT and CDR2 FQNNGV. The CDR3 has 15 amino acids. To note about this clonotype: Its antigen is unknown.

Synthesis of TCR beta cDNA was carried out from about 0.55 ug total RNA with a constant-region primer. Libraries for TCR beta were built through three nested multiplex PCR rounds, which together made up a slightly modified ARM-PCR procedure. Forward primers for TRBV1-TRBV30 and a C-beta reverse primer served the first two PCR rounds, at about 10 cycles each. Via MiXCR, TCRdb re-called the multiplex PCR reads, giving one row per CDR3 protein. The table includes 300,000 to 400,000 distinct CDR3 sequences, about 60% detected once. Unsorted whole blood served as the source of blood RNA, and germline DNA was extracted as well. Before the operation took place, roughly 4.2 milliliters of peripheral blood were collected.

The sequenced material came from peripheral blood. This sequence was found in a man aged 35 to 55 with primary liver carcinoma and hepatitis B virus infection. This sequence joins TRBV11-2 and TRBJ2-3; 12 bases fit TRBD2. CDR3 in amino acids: CASSLGRLAGEAQYF. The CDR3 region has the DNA TGTGCCAGCAGCTTAGGGCGACTAGCGGGAGAAGCGCAGTATTTT.